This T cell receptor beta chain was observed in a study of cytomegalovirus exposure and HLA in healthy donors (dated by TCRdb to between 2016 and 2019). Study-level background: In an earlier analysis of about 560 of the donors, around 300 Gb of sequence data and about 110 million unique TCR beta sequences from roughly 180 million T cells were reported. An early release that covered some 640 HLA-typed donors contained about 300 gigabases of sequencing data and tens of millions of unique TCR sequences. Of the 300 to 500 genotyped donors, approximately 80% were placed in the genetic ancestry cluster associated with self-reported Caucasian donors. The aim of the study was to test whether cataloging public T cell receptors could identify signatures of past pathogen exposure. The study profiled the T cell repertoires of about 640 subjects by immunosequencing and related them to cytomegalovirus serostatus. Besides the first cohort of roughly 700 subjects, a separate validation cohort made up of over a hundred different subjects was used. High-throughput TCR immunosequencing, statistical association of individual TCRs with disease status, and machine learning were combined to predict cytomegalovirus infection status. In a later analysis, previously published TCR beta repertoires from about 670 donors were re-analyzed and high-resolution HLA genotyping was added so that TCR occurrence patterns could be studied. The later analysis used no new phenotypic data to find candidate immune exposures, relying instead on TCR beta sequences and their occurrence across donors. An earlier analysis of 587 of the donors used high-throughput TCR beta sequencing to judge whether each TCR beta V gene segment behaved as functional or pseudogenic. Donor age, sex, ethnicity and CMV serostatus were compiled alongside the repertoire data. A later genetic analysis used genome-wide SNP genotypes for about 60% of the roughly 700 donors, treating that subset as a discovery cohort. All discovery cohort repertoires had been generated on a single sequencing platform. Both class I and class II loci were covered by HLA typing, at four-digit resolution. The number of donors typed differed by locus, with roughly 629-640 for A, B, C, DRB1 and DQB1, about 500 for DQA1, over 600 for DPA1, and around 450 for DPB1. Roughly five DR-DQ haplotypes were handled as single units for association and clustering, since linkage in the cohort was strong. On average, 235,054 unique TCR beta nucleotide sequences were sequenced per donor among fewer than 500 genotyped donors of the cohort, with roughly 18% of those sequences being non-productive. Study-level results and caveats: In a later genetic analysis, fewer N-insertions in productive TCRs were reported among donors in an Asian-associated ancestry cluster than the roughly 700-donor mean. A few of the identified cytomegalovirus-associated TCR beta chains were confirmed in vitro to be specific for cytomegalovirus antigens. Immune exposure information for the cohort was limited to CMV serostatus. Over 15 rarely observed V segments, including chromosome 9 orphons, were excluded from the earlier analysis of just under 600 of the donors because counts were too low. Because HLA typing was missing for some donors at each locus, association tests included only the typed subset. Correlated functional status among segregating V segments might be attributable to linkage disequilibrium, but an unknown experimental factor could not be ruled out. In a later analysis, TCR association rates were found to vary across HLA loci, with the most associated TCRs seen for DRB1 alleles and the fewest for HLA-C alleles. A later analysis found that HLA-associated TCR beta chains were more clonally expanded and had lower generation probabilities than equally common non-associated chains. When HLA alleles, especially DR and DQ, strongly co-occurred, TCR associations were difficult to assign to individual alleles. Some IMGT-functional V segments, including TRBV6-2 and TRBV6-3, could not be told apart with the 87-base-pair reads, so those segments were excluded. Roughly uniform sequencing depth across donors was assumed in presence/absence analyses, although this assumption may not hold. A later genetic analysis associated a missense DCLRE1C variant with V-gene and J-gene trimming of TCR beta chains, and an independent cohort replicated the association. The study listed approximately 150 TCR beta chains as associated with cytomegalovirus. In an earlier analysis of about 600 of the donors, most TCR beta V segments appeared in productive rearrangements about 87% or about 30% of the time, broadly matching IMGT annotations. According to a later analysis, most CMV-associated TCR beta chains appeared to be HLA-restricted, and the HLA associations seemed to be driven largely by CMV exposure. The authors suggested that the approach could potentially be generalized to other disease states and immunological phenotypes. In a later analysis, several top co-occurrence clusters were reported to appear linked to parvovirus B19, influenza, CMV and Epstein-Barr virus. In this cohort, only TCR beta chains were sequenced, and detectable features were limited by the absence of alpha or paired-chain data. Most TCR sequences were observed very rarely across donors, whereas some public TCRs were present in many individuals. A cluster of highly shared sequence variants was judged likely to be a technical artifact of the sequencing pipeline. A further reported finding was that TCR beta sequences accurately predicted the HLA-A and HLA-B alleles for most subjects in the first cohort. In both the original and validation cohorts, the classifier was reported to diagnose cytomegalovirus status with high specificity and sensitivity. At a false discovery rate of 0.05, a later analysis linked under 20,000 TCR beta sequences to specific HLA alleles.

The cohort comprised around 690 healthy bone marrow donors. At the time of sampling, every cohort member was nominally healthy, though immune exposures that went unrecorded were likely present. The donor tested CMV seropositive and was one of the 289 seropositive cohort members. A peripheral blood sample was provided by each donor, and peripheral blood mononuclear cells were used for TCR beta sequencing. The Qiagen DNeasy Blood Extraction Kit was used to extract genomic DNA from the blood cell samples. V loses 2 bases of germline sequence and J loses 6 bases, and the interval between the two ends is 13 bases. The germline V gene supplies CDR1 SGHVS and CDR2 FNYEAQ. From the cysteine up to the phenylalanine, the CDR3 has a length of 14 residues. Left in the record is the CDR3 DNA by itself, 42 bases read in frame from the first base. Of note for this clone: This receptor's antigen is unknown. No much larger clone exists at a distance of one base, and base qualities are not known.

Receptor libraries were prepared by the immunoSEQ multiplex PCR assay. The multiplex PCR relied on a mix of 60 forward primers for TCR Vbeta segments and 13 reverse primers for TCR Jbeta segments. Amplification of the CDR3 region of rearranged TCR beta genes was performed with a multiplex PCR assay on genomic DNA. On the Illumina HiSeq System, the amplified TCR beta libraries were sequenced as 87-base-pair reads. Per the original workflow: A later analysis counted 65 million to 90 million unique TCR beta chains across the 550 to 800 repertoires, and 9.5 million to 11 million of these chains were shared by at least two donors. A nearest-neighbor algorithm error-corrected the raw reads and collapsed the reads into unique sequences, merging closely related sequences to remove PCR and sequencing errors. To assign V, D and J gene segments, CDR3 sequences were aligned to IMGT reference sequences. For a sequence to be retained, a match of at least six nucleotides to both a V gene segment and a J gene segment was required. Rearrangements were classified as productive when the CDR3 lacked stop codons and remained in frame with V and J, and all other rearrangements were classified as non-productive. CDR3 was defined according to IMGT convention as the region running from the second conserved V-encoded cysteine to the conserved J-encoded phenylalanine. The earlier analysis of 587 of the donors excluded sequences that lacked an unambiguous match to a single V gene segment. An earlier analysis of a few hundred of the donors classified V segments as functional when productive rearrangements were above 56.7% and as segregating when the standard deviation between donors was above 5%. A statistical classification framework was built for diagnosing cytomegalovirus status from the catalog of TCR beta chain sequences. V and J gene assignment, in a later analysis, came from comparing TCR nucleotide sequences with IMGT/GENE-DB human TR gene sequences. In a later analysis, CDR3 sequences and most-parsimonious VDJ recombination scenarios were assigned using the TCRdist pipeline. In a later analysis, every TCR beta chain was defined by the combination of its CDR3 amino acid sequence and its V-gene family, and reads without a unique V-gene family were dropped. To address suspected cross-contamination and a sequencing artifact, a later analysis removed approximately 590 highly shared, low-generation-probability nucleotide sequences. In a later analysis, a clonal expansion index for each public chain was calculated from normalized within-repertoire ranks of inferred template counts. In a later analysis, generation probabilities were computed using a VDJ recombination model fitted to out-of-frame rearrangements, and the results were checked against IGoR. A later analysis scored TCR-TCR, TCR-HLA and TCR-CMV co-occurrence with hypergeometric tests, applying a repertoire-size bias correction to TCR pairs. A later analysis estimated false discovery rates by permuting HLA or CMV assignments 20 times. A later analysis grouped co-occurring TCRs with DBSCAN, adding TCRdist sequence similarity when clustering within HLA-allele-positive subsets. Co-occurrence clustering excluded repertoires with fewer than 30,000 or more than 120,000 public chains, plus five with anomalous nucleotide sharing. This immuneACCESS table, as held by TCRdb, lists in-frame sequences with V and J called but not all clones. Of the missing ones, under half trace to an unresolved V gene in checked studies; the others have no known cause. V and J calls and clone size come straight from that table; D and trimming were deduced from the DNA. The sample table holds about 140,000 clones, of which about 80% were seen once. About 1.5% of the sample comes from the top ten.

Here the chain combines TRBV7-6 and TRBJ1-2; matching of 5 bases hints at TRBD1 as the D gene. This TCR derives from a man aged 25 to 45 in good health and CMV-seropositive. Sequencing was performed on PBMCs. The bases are TGTGCCAGCAGCTTAAACGCCGGAGGGGATGGCTACACCTTC. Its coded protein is CASSLNAGGDGYTF.